This T cell receptor (beta chain) was found in a study of blood T cell repertoires in COVID-19. For the study at large: Sample material is recorded as cDNA or gDNA derived from T cells, B-cell-depleted T cells, or PBMCs.

As processed by the authors: Amplification with reference gene primers provided the estimates of nucleated cell counts. Generated by immunoSEQ multiplex PCR, the TCRdb table keeps only in-frame clones and is missing some. V and J calls and clone size are copied from that table; D and trimming were computed from the DNA. The data contain tens of thousands of clones, 85% to 95% of them seen just once; the ten biggest clones take up 2.3%. The ends lost 10 bases at V and 7 bases at J; junction bases unmatched: 10. Germline assignment: CDR1 KGHDR and CDR2 SFDVKD. This CDR3 spans 13 amino acids. The sequenced sample was peripheral blood. V and J are TRBV24-1 and TRBJ1-2; 8 nucleotides align to TRBD1. The receptor was isolated from a human donor with active COVID-19. The donor label of this sample is uncertain. As DNA, the CDR3 is TGTGCCACAAAGGGAGGACAGGGAAGTGGCTACACCTTC. It yields the protein CATKGGQGSGYTF.